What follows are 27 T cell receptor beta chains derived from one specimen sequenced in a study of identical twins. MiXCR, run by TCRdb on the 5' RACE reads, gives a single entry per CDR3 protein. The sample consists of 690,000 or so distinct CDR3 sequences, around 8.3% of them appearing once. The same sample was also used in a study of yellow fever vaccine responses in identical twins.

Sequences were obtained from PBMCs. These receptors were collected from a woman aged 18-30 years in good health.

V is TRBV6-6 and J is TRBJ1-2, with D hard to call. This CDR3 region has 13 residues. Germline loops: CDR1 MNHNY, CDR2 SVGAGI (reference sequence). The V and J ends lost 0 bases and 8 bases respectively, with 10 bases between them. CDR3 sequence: CASSYSPGEGYTF. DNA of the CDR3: TGTGCCAGCAGTTACTCCCCCGGGGAAGGCTACACCTTC.

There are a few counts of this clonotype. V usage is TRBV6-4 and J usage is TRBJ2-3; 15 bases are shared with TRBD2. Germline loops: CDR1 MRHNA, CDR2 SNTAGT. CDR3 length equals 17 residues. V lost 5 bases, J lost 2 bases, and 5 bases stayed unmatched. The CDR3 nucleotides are TGTGCCAGCAGTAGCGGACTAGCGGGGGGGCCCACAGATACGCAGTATTTT. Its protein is CASSSGLAGGPTDTQYF.

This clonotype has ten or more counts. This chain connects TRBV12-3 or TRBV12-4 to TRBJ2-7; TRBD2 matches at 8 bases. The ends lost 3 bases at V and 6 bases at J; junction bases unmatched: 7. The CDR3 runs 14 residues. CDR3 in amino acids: CASSFLAGFREQYF. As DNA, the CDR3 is TGTGCCAGCAGTTTCTTAGCGGGGTTCCGCGAGCAGTACTTC.

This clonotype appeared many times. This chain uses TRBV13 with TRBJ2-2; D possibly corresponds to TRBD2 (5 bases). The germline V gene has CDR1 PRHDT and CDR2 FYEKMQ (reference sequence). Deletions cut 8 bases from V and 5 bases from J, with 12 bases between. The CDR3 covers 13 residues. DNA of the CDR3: TGTGCCAGCCTACCCCGGGGAACCGGGGAGCTGTTTTTT. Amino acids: CASLPRGTGELFF.

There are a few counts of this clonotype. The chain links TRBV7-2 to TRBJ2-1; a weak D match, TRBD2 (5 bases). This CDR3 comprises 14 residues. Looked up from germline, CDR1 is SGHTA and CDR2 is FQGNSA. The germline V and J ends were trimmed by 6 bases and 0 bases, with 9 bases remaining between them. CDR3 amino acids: CASRTISSYNEQFF. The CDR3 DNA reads TGTGCCAGCAGGACTATTAGCTCCTACAATGAGCAGTTCTTC.

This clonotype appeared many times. Written as DNA, the CDR3 is TGTGCCAGCAGTTATCCGGGGGCCCCCAACGAGCAGTACTTC. Protein: CASSYPGAPNEQYF. This chain connects TRBV6-2 or TRBV6-3 to TRBJ2-7, with D perhaps given as TRBD1 or TRBD2 (6 bases each). Trimming cost V 3 bases and J 5 bases, with 14 bases left between them. The CDR3 loop spans 14 amino acids. CDR1 is MNHEY and CDR2 is SVGEGT in the germline V gene.

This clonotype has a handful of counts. In DNA, the CDR3 is TGTGCCAGCAGCCAAAACCCACGTAGCTACAATGAGCAGTTCTTC. Protein sequence: CASSQNPRSYNEQFF. The chain carries TRBV7-8 and TRBJ2-1; D remains ambiguous. V lost 5 bases to trimming and J lost 3 bases, with 14 bases between them. The germline V gene has CDR1 SGHVS and CDR2 FQNEAQ. This CDR3 spans 15 amino acids.

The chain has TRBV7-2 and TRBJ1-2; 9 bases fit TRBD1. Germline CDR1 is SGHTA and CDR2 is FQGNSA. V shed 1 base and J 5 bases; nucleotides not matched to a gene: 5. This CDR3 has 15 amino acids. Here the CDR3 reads CASSLEDRGGYGYTF. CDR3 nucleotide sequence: TGTGCCAGCAGCTTAGAAGACAGGGGGGGGTATGGCTACACCTTC.

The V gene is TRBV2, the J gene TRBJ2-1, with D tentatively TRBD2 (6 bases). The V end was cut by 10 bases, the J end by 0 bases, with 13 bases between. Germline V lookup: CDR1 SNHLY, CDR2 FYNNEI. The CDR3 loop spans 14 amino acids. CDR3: CATAPGVSYNEQFF. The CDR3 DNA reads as TGTGCCACCGCGCCGGGAGTCTCCTACAATGAGCAGTTCTTC. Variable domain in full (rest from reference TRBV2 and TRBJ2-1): EPEVTQTPSHQVTQMGQEVILRCVPISNHLYFYWYRQILGQKVEFLVSFYNNEISEKSEIFDDQFSVERPDGSNFTLKIRSTKLEDSAMYFCATAPGVSYNEQFFGPGTRLTVL.

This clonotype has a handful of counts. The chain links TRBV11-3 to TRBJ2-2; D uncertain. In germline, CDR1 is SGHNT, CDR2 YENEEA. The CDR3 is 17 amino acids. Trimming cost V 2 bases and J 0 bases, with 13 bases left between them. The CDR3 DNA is TGTGCCAGCAGCTTAAGTACACCGGACGCGAACACCGGGGAGCTGTTTTTT. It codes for CASSLSTPDANTGELFF.

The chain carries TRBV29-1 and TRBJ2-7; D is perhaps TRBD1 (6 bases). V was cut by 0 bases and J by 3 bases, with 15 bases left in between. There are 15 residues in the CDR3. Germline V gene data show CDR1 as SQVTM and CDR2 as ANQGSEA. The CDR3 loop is CSVEDLQGTYYEQYF. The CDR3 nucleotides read TGCAGCGTTGAAGATCTCCAGGGGACATACTACGAGCAGTACTTC.

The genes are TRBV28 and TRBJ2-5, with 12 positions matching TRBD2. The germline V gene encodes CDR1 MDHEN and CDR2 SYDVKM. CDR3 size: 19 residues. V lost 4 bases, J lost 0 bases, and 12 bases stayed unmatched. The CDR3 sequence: CASSWPGLAGGGDQETQYF. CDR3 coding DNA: TGTGCCAGCAGTTGGCCGGGACTAGCGGGCGGTGGGGACCAAGAGACCCAGTACTTC.

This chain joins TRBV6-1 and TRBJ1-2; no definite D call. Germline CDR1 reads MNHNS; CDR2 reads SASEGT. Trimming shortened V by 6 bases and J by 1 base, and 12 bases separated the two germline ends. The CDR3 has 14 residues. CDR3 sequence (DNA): TGTGCCAGCAGCCCTGAGGGTATTAACTATGGCTACACCTTC. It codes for CASSPEGINYGYTF.

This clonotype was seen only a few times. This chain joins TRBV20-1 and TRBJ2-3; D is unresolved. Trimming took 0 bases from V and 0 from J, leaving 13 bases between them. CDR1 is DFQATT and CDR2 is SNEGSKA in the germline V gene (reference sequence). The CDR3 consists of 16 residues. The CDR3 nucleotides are TGCAGTGCTAGAGATGACCACCGTAGCAGCACAGATACGCAGTATTTT. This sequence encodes CSARDDHRSSTDTQYF.

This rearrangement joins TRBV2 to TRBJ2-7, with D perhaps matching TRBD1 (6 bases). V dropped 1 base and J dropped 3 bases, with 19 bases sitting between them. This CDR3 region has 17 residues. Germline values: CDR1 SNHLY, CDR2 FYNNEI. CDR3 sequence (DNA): TGTGCCAGCAGTGAAGACACTACGACAGGAGGAGTCTACGAGCAGTACTTC. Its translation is CASSEDTTTGGVYEQYF. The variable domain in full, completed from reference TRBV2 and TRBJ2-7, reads EPEVTQTPSHQVTQMGQEVILRCVPISNHLYFYWYRQILGQKVEFLVSFYNNEISEKSEIFDDQFSVERPDGSNFTLKIRSTKLEDSAMYFCASSEDTTTGGVYEQYFGPGTRLTVT.

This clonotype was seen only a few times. The CDR3 sequence: CASSPTLRDSRSYEQYF. The DNA of the CDR3 is TGTGCCAGCAGTCCGACACTCCGGGACAGTAGGAGCTACGAGCAGTACTTC. The chain uses TRBV27 and TRBJ2-7, with 7 nucleotides matching TRBD1. The germline V gene has CDR1 MNHEY and CDR2 SMNVEV (reference sequence). The CDR3 extends over 17 amino acids. J was trimmed by 3 bases and V by 5 bases; bases with no gene match: 16.

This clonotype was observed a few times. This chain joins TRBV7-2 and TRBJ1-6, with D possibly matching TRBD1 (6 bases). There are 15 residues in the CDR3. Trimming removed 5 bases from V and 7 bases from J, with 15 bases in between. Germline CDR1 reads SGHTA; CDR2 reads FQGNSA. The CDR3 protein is CASSRSGADNSPLHF. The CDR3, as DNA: TGTGCCAGCAGCCGATCAGGGGCCGACAATTCACCCCTCCACTTT.

The CDR3 coding sequence is TGTGCCAGCAGCTTAGGGGTTGGAGGGGTGAACACCGGGGAGCTGTTTTTT. The encoded protein is CASSLGVGGVNTGELFF. The chain is built from TRBV7-2 and TRBJ2-2; tentative D call: TRBD2 (6 bases). CDR1 SGHTA and CDR2 FQGNSA come from the germline V gene. This CDR3 has 17 residues. V lost 1 base, J lost 1 base, and 13 bases lay in between.

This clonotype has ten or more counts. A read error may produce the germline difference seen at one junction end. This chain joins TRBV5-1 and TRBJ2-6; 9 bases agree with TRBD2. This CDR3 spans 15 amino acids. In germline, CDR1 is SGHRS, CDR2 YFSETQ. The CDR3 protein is CASSLAGAGANVLTF. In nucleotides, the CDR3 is TGTGCCAGCAGCTTAGCGGGGGCTGGGGCCAACGTCCTGACTTTC. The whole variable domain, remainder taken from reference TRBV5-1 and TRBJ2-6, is KAGVTQTPRYLIKTRGQQVTLSCSPISGHRSVSWYQQTPGQGLQFLFEYFSETQRNKGNFPGRFSGRQFSNSRSEMNVSTLELGDSALYLCASSLAGAGANVLTFGAGSRLTVL.

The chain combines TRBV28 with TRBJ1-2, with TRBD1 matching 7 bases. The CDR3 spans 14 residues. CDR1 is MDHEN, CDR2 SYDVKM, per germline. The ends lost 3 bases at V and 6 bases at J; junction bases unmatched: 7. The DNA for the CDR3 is TGTGCCAGCAGTTTGGCAGGGACAGCCCATGGCTACACCTTC. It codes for CASSLAGTAHGYTF.

The CDR3 DNA reads as TGTGCCAGCAGCCCCGTCCAGTCGAACACTGAAGCTTTCTTT. It is translated as CASSPVQSNTEAFF. This chain uses TRBV3-1 with TRBJ1-1; D ambiguous. V shed 4 bases and J shed 1 base, with 10 bases lying between them. The CDR3 contains 14 residues. The germline gives CDR1 LGHDT, CDR2 YNNKEL (reference sequence).

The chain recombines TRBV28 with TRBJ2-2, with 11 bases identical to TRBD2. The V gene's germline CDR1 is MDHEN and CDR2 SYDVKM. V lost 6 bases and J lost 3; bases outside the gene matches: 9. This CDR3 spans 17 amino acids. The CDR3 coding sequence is TGTGCCAGCAGCGAAGGTAGCGGGGGGGCCGACACCGGGGAGCTGTTTTTT. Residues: CASSEGSGGADTGELFF.

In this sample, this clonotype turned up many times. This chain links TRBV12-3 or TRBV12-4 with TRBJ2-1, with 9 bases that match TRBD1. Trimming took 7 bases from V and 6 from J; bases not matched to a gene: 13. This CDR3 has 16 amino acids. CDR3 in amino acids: CASTLYRDRVGNEQFF. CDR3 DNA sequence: TGTGCCAGCACCCTGTACCGGGACAGGGTTGGCAATGAGCAGTTCTTC.

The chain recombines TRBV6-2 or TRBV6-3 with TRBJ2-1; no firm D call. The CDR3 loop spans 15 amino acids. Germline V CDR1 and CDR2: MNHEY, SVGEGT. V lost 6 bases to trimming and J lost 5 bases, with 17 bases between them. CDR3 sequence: CASRTDLGDDNEQFF. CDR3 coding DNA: TGTGCCAGCAGGACTGATCTAGGTGATGACAATGAGCAGTTCTTC.

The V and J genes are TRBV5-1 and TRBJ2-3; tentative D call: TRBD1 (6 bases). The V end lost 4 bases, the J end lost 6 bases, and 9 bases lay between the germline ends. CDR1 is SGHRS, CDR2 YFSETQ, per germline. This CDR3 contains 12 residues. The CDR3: CASSGTGDTQYF. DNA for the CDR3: TGCGCCAGCAGCGGAACAGGGGATACGCAGTATTTT.

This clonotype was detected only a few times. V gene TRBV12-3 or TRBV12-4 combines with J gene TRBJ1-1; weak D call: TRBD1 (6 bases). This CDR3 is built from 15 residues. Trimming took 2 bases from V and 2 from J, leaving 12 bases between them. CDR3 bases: TGTGCCAGCAGTTTACGCAGGGGCTCCAACACTGAAGCTTTCTTT. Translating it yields CASSLRRGSNTEAFF.

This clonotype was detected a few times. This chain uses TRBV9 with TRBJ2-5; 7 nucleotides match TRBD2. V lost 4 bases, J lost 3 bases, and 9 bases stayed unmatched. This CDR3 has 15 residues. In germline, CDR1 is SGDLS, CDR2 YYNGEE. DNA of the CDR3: TGTGCCAGCAGCTCCCCCCAGGGAGGGAAAGAGACCCAGTACTTC. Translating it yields CASSSPQGGKETQYF.